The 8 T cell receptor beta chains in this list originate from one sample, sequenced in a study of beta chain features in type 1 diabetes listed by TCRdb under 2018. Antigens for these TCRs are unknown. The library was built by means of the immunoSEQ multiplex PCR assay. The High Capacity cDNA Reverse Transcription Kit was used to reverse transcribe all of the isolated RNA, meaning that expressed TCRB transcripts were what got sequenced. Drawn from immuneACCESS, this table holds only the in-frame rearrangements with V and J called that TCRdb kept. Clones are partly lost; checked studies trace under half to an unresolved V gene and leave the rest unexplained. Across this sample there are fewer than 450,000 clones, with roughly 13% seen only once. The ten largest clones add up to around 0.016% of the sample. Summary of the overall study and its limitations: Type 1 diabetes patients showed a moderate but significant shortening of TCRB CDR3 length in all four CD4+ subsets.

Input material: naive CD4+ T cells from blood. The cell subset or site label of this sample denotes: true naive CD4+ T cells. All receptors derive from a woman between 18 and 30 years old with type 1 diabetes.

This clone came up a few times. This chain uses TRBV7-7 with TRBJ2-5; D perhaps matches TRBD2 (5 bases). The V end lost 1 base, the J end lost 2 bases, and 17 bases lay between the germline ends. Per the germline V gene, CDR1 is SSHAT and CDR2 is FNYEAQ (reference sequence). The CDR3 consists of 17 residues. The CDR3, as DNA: TGTGCCAGCAGCTTAGGTAGAGGTGGGAGAGATCAAGAGACCCAGTACTTC. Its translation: CASSLGRGGRDQETQYF.

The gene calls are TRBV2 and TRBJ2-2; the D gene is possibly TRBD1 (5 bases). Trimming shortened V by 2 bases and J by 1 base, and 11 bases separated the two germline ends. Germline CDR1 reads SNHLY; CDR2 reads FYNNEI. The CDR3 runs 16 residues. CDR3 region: CASSEQGSLNTGELFF. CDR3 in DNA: TGTGCCAGCAGTGAACAGGGCAGCCTGAACACCGGGGAGCTGTTTTTT.

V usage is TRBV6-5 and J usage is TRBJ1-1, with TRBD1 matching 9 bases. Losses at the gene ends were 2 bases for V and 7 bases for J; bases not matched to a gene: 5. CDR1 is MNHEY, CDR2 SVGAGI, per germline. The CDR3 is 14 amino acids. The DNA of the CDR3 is TGTGCCAGCAGTTACCGGGACAGGGTCAATGAAGCTTTCTTT. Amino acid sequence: CASSYRDRVNEAFF.

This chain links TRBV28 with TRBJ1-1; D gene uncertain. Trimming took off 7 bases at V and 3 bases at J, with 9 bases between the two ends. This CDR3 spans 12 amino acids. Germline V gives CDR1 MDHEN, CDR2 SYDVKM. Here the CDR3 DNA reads TGTGCCAGCATGGTGCGGGACACTGAAGCTTTCTTT. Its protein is CASMVRDTEAFF.

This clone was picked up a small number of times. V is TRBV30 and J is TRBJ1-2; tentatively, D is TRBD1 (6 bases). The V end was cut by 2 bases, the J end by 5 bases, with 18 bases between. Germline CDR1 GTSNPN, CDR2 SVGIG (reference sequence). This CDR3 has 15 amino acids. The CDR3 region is CAWSTRASRGYGYTF. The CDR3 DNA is TGTGCCTGGAGTACACGGGCCTCCAGGGGTTATGGCTACACCTTC. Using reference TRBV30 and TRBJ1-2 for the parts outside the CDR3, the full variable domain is SQTIHQWPATLVQPVGSPLSLECTVEGTSNPNLYWYRQAAGRGLQLLFYSVGIGQISSEVPQNLSASRPQDRQFILSSKKLLLSDSGFYLCAWSTRASRGYGYTFGSGTRLTVV.

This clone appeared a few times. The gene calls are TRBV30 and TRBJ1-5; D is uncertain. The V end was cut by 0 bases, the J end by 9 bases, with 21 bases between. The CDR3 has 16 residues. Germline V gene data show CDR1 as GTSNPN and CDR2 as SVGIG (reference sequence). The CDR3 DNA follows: TGTGCCTGGAGTGTCTCCCTCTCCTTTCGGCGGTCGCCCCAGCATTTT. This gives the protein CAWSVSLSFRRSPQHF.

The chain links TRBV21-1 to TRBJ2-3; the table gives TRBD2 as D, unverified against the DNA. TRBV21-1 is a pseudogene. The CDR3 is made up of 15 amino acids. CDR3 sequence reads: CASSKCPGATDTQYF. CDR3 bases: TGTGCCAGCAGCAAATGTCCGGGAGCCACAGATACGCAGTATTTT.

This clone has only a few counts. Here the CDR3 reads CASSLTGEYVNEQFF. The CDR3 DNA sequence: TGTGCCAGCAGCTTGACAGGGGAGTATGTCAATGAGCAGTTCTTC. The rearrangement links TRBV7-3 to TRBJ2-1; 8 positions agree with TRBD1. The CDR3 is 15 amino acids. V gave up 3 bases and J gave up 6 bases; unmatched junction bases: 7. Per germline, CDR1 SGHTA and CDR2 FQGTGA. Combining the CDR3 with reference TRBV7-3 and TRBJ2-1 gives the whole variable domain GAGVSQTPSNKVTEKGKYVELRCDPISGHTALYWYRQSLGQGPEFLIYFQGTGAADDSGLPNDRFFAVRPEGSVSTLKIQRTERGDSAVYLCASSLTGEYVNEQFFGPGTRLTVL.